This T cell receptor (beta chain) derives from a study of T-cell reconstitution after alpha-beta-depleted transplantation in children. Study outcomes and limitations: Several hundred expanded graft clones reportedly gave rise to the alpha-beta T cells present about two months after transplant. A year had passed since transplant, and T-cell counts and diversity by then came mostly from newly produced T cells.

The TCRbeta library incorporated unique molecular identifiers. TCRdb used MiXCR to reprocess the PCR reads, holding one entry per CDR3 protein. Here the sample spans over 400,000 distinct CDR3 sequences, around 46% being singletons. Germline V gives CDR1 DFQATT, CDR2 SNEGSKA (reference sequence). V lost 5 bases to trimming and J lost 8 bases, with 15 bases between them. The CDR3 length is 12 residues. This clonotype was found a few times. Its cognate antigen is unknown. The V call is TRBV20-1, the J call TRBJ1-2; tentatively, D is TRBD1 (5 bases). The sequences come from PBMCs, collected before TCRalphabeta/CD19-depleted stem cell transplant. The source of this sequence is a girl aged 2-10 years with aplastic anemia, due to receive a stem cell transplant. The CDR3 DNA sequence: TGCAGTGCTGGGACTGGGACTGGAGGCTACACCTTC. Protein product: CSAGTGTGGYTF.